The clone carrying this TCR beta chain has ten or more counts. Its antigen is still unknown. These data are taken from a study of T cells in Graves' hyperthyroidism and ophthalmopathy. Study-level background: Blood from the periphery was taken at initial diagnosis, before any treatment.

The CDR3 spans 12 residues. Germline V CDR1 and CDR2: SGHRS, YFSETQ. Trimming removed 0 bases from V and 13 bases from J, with 13 bases in between. Study-wide results and limits: Ophthalmopathy cases were set apart from stable hyperthyroidism by a 13 V-J model. Median prediction lead before ophthalmopathy onset was around seven months with the model.

Amplification of TCR beta CDR3 regions used RNA as the template. When the TCR CDR3 underwent first-round RT-PCR, the HTBI primer set was used. Via MiXCR, TCRdb re-called the multiplex PCR reads, giving one row per CDR3 protein. The table includes approximately 590,000 distinct CDR3 sequences, about 15% detected once. The chain combines TRBV5-1 with TRBJ2-5, with D unclear. Source material: blood. The sequence was obtained from a woman aged 25 to 39 with Graves' hyperthyroidism. CDR3 nucleotides: TGCGCCAGCAGCTTGGAGGCGACGTCCTGGTACTTC. It translates to CASSLEATSWYF. The variable domain in full, completed from reference TRBV5-1 and TRBJ2-5, reads KAGVTQTPRYLIKTRGQQVTLSCSPISGHRSVSWYQQTPGQGLQFLFEYFSETQRNKGNFPGRFSGRQFSNSRSEMNVSTLELGDSALYLCASSLEATSWYFGPGTRLLVL.